This passage covers 28 T cell receptor beta chains from one sample sequenced in a study of blood T cells in healthy people across ages. Through a sample-barcoded 5' primer and a J-beta primer mix, a second PCR was run for roughly 7 to 11 cycles. One entry per CDR3 protein, called by TCRdb with MiXCR from the 5' RACE reads. Of 700,000 to 850,000 distinct CDR3 sequences listed, around half were seen once; the top ten hold about 42%. Sequenced input: blood. The receptors derive from a man older than 75 in good health.

This chain connects TRBV4-1 to TRBJ2-7; D gene unclear. With 4 bases removed from V and 0 bases from J, the gap between germline ends came to 13 bases. In germline, CDR1 is MGHRA, CDR2 YSYEKL. The CDR3 sequence is 15 residues long. The CDR3 region is CASSLMDRSSYEQYF. The DNA of the CDR3 is TGCGCCAGCAGCCTCATGGACCGGAGCTCCTACGAGCAGTACTTC.

The chain couples TRBV2 to TRBJ2-5; D is unresolved. The J call may not be correct, given that the DNA end is closer to TRBJ2-4. The CDR3 totals 13 residues. Germline V lookup: CDR1 SNHLY, CDR2 FYNNEI. CDR3 DNA: TGTGCCAGCGAACGTCGACGAAATAGCATTCAGTACTTC. As protein: CASERRRNSIQYF.

This clonotype was detected a few times. The V call is TRBV2, the J call TRBJ2-1; no clear D. From germline, CDR1 is SNHLY and CDR2 FYNNEI. There are 15 residues in the CDR3. Trimming cost V 8 bases and J 0 bases, with 14 bases left between them. As DNA, the CDR3 is TGTGCCAGCTCGGGTGGGCGGAGCTCCTACAATGAGCAGTTCTTC. It codes for CASSGGRSSYNEQFF.

This clonotype was seen only once. The chain carries TRBV20-1 and TRBJ2-1, with 9 nucleotides matching TRBD2. V lost 5 bases, J lost 10 bases, and 9 bases stayed unmatched. This CDR3 is 13 amino acids long. Per germline, CDR1 DFQATT and CDR2 SNEGSKA (reference sequence). As DNA, the CDR3 is TGCAGTGCTTCTAGCGGGATGTGGGGGGAGCAGTTCTTC. Translating it yields CSASSGMWGEQFF.

This clonotype was picked up many times. In DNA form, the CDR3 reads TGTGCCAGCAGCCCCGGGACTCGAGGCTCCCAAGAGACCCAGTACTTC. This codes for CASSPGTRGSQETQYF. The V and J genes are TRBV7-2 and TRBJ2-5, with a possible D match to TRBD2 (6 bases). Between the trimmed V and J ends, which lost 5 bases and 1 base, there was a span of 17 bases. This CDR3 has 16 amino acids. Germline-derived CDR1 and CDR2 are SGHTA and FQGNSA.

V usage is TRBV12-3 or TRBV12-4 and J usage is TRBJ2-1; D remains ambiguous. This CDR3 has 13 residues. The V and J ends lost 3 bases and 7 bases respectively, with 10 bases between them. The CDR3: CASSFGQMNEQFF. CDR3 nucleotide sequence: TGTGCCAGCAGTTTTGGCCAAATGAATGAGCAGTTCTTC.

Many counts were recorded for this clonotype. The chain couples TRBV6-1 to TRBJ2-1, with 11 bases matching TRBD2. The CDR3 length is 15 residues. Germline assignment: CDR1 MNHNS and CDR2 SASEGT. The V gene end was trimmed by 6 bases and the J gene end by 6 bases; junction bases not matched to a gene: 7. The CDR3 sequence is CASREKGTSGNEQFF. The CDR3 bases are TGTGCCAGCAGAGAAAAAGGGACTAGCGGCAATGAGCAGTTCTTC.

The chain employs TRBV20-1 and TRBJ2-7; D is perhaps TRBD1 or TRBD2 (6 bases each). V was shortened by 5 bases and J by 7 bases, with 30 bases between the two germline ends. The germline gives CDR1 DFQATT, CDR2 SNEGSKA (reference sequence). The CDR3 is 17 amino acids. CDR3 DNA: TGCAGTGCTGGGGGGCAGGGCCGCCTTGGGGCCTACAATGAGCAGTACTTC. Protein: CSAGGQGRLGAYNEQYF.

The J gene is TRBJ2-6, the V gene TRBV20-1; D is unclear. Germline CDR1 reads DFQATT; CDR2 reads SNEGSKA (reference sequence). The V end was cut by 2 bases, the J end by 0 bases, with 5 bases between. This CDR3 contains 14 residues. The CDR3 sequence is CSARSDSGANVLTF. In DNA form, the CDR3 reads TGCAGTGCTAGATCAGACTCTGGGGCCAACGTCCTGACTTTC.

The chain carries TRBV6-2 or TRBV6-3 and TRBJ2-1; no clear D. Trimming took 5 bases from V and 5 from J, leaving 10 bases between them. The germline gives CDR1 MNHEY, CDR2 SVGEGT. CDR3 length equals 13 residues. The CDR3 sequence: CASSDLRDNEQFF. In nucleotides, the CDR3 is TGTGCCAGCAGTGACTTACGGGACAATGAGCAGTTCTTC.

CDR3 nucleotides: TGCAGTGCTAGAGACACGGGACTAATACTCTACGAGCAGTACTTC. Translating it yields CSARDTGLILYEQYF. The gene calls are TRBV20-1 and TRBJ2-7; 7 bases are a match to TRBD2. CDR3 length: 15 residues. The germline V gene has CDR1 DFQATT and CDR2 SNEGSKA (reference sequence). The junction had 8 bases not matched to a gene; V was cut back by 0 bases and J by 3 bases.

To note about this clonotype: This CDR3 fails to terminate in the conserved phenylalanine or tryptophan, so it likely reflects a read error. The gene calls are TRBV7-2 and TRBJ2-1; the D call may be TRBD1 or TRBD2 (5 bases each). There are 15 residues in the CDR3. With 5 bases removed from V and 1 base from J, the gap between germline ends came to 12 bases. The germline V gene has CDR1 SGHTA and CDR2 FQGNSA. The CDR3 spells CASSGDGASYNEQFL. CDR3 nucleotide sequence: TGTGCCAGCAGCGGGGACGGGGCGTCCTACAATGAGCAGTTCTTA.

The chain has TRBV12-3 or TRBV12-4 and TRBJ2-7; D uncertain. The V end lost 2 bases, the J end lost 3 bases, and 11 bases lay between the germline ends. The CDR3 is 14 amino acids. The CDR3 spells CASSLFRDGYEQYF. The CDR3 DNA reads as TGTGCCAGCAGTTTATTCCGAGACGGCTACGAGCAGTACTTC.

In this sample, this clonotype turned up a few times. J is TRBJ2-3 and V is TRBV7-3, with TRBD2 matching 9 bases. With V trimmed by 4 bases and J by 5 bases, 7 bases remained unmatched. The germline V gene has CDR1 SGHTA and CDR2 FQGTGA. This CDR3 region has 15 residues. The CDR3 DNA is TGTGCCAGCAGCTCGCCGATAGCGGGAGTAGATACGCAGTATTTT. This codes for CASSSPIAGVDTQYF.

The chain employs TRBV28 and TRBJ2-7; the D is unclear. Germline CDR1 and CDR2: MDHEN and SYDVKM. The V gene lost 2 bases and the J gene lost 0 bases, with 11 bases spanning the gap. CDR3 length: 15 amino acids. CDR3 in DNA: TGTGCCAGCAGTTTACAACAGTTAAGCTCCTACGAGCAGTACTTC. Protein sequence: CASSLQQLSSYEQYF.

The chain employs TRBV12-3 or TRBV12-4 and TRBJ2-4; D is unresolved. Trimming pared 7 bases from V and 1 base from J, leaving 8 bases between. The CDR3 length is 13 residues. CDR3 sequence (DNA): TGTGCCAGCACTGATTCGGCCAAAAACATTCAGTACTTC. Amino acid sequence: CASTDSAKNIQYF.

The gene calls are TRBV4-2 and TRBJ2-1; 9 nucleotides line up with TRBD2. Trimming at V came to 4 bases and at J to 6 bases, leaving 16 bases not matched to a gene. The CDR3 spans 18 residues. Germline V gene data show CDR1 as LGHNA and CDR2 as YNFKEQ. The CDR3: CASSRETSGGGASNEQFF. CDR3 in DNA: TGTGCCAGCAGCCGGGAGACTAGCGGAGGAGGGGCCTCCAATGAGCAGTTCTTC.

The J gene is TRBJ1-3, the V gene TRBV10-3; D gene unclear. Trimming stripped 4 bases from V and 4 bases from J, with 17 bases between. The germline V gene has CDR1 ENHRY and CDR2 SYGVKD. This CDR3 contains 16 residues. The CDR3 coding sequence is TGTGCCATCAGTGGTTTGGCGGACGGTGGGGGAAACACCATATATTTT. It is translated as CAISGLADGGGNTIYF.

The chain links TRBV10-3 to TRBJ2-7; D remains ambiguous. Germline-derived CDR1 and CDR2 are ENHRY and SYGVKD. Trimming cost V 10 bases and J 1 base, with 14 bases left between them. This CDR3 has 13 amino acids. The CDR3 reads CATKSNQSYEQYF. The DNA for the CDR3 is TGTGCCACCAAATCCAATCAATCCTACGAGCAGTACTTC.

The V and J genes are TRBV7-8 and TRBJ1-1; D is perhaps TRBD1 (6 bases). Germline V gene data show CDR1 as SGHVS and CDR2 as FQNEAQ. CDR3 size: 16 residues. The ends were cut back, 2 bases at V and 1 base at J, with 14 bases in the middle. The CDR3 nucleotides are TGTGCCAGCAGCTTACGGTTCAGGGGACCGAACACTGAAGCTTTCTTT. This gives the protein CASSLRFRGPNTEAFF.

The rearrangement uses TRBV15 and TRBJ2-2; D perhaps matches TRBD1 (6 bases). This CDR3 region has 16 residues. Trimming left V 0 bases short and J 1 base short, with 9 bases between. Germline V gene sequence: CDR1 LNHNV, CDR2 YYDKDF (reference sequence). CDR3 region: CATSRDPGQNTGELFF. CDR3 DNA sequence: TGTGCCACCAGCAGAGACCCGGGACAGAACACCGGGGAGCTGTTTTTT.

The J gene is TRBJ2-1, the V gene TRBV20-1, with 9 bases matching TRBD2. CDR1 is DFQATT and CDR2 is SNEGSKA in the germline V gene (reference sequence). This CDR3 contains 16 residues. After removal of 1 base from V and 0 bases from J, the junction contained 4 bases not matched to a gene. CDR3: CSARVVTSGSYNEQFF. The CDR3 coding sequence is TGCAGTGCTAGAGTGGTGACTAGCGGCTCCTACAATGAGCAGTTCTTC.

The genes are TRBV11-3 and TRBJ2-1, with D perhaps matching TRBD1 (6 bases). Per germline, CDR1 SGHNT and CDR2 YENEEA. V shed 6 bases and J shed 8 bases, with 8 bases lying between them. This CDR3 has 11 residues. CDR3 loop: CASRQGHEQFF. As DNA, the CDR3 is TGTGCCAGCAGACAGGGACATGAGCAGTTCTTC.

The chain recombines TRBV10-3 with TRBJ2-1, with 14 bases fitting TRBD2. Trimming at V came to 3 bases and at J to 7 bases, leaving 5 bases not matched to a gene. The CDR3 is 16 residues long. Germline values: CDR1 ENHRY, CDR2 SYGVKD. The CDR3 here is CAISDGLAGGDNEQFF. In DNA form, the CDR3 reads TGTGCCATCAGTGACGGACTAGCGGGAGGAGATAATGAGCAGTTCTTC.

V gene TRBV2 combines with J gene TRBJ1-4; 7 positions agree with TRBD1. V lost 5 bases to trimming and J lost 6 bases; unmatched junction nucleotides: 9. This CDR3 has 15 amino acids. From germline, CDR1 is SNHLY and CDR2 FYNNEI. The CDR3 sequence is CASSPNRGPYEKLFF. CDR3 DNA sequence: TGTGCCAGCAGTCCAAACAGGGGACCCTATGAAAAACTGTTTTTT.

This sequence joins TRBV20-1 and TRBJ2-5, with TRBD2 matching 7 bases. Germline V CDR1 and CDR2: DFQATT, SNEGSKA (reference sequence). The V and J ends lost 2 bases and 11 bases, in that order; junction bases with no gene match: 14. CDR3 size: 14 residues. The CDR3 DNA sequence: TGCAGTGCTAGACGGCGGGAGTTTAACAATGAGCAGTACTTC. It codes for CSARRREFNNEQYF.

The rearrangement joins TRBV12-3 or TRBV12-4 to TRBJ2-7; 7 bases match TRBD2. The CDR3 has 16 residues. Losses at the gene ends were 0 bases for V and 6 bases for J; bases not matched to a gene: 11. This chain's CDR3 is CASSLALGGYAFEQYF. The CDR3 nucleotides are TGTGCCAGCAGTTTAGCCCTGGGGGGGTATGCTTTCGAGCAGTACTTC.

The sample holds a few counts of this clonotype. The chain is built from TRBV20-1 and TRBJ2-7; D not resolved. V lost 0 bases to trimming and J lost 3 bases, with 12 bases between them. The CDR3 extends over 14 amino acids. The germline V gene encodes CDR1 DFQATT and CDR2 SNEGSKA (reference sequence). The CDR3 protein is CSARDPIRFYEQYF. CDR3 DNA sequence: TGCAGTGCTAGAGATCCAATCAGATTCTACGAGCAGTACTTC.